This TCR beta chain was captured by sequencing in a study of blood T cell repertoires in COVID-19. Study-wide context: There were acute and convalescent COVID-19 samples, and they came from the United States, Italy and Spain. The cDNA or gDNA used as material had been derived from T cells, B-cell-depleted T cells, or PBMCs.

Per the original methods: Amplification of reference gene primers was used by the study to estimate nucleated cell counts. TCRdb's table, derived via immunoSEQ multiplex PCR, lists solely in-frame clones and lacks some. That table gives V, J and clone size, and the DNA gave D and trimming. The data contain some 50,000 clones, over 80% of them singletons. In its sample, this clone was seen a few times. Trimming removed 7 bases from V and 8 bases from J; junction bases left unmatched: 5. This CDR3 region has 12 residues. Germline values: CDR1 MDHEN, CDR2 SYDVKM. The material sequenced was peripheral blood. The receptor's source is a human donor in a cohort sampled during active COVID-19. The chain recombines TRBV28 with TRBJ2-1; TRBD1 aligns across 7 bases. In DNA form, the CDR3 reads TGTGCCAGCAACGTGGACAGGCATGAGCAGTTCTTC. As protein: CASNVDRHEQFF.